This T cell receptor beta chain was sequenced during a study of spatial heterogeneity in lung cancer. For the study at large: There were consistently more beta-chain sequences detected than alpha-chain sequences. Findings and caveats of the study: Blood showed ubiquitous tumor TCRs more often at resection than at routine follow-up.

Each CDR3 protein is one row after TCRdb ran MiXCR on the 5' RACE reads. The data contain 40,000 to 50,000 distinct CDR3 sequences, roughly 13% of them singletons. The sample's time point: sample taken at primary tumor resection. To note about this clonotype: Antigen specificity is unknown.

This clonotype was obtained from a male donor with early-stage non-small cell lung cancer. This specimen consisted of PBMCs, obtained at surgery.

CDR3 in amino acids: CASKGRQGESVNTEAFF. The DNA of the CDR3 is TGTGCCAGCAAAGGCCGGCAGGGAGAAAGTGTGAACACTGAAGCTTTCTTT. The rearrangement uses TRBV28 and TRBJ1-1, with D perhaps TRBD1 (5 bases). Trimming shortened V by 7 bases and J by 0 bases, and 21 bases separated the two germline ends. The V gene's germline CDR1 is MDHEN and CDR2 SYDVKM. CDR3 size: 17 residues.